Listed below are T cell receptor beta chains from one sample, sequenced in a study of OX40 agonist ivuxolimab in advanced cancers. This table comes from immunoSEQ multiplex PCR, and its TCRdb copy is limited to in-frame clones, with some not included. In the table there are about 93,000 clones, 92% of which are singletons. The sequencing used CD4+ or CD8+ T cells sorted from blood, collected in a trial of the OX40 agonist ivuxolimab. These receptors all come from an adult with an advanced solid tumor such as melanoma, head and neck, liver or kidney cancer. CDR3s include the opening cysteine and the closing phenylalanine or tryptophan. A D gene is named only where the DNA matches it firmly. Clone size appears in some rows only: once, few, many, or a class for an expanded clone.

NA	TRBV7-3	TRBJ2-3	NA	TGTGCCAGCAGCTTCCGAGGGTCAGATACGCAGTATTTT	CASSFRGSDTQYF
NA	TRBV5-1	TRBJ1-3	NA	TGCGCCAGCAGCTTTAGGCTTTCTGGAAACACCATATATTTT	CASSFRLSGNTIYF
NA	TRBV30	TRBJ2-5	NA	TGTGCCTGGAGTGTCGGCAGGAAAGAGACCCAGTACTTC	CAWSVGRKETQYF
NA	TRBV11-3	TRBJ1-3	NA	TGTGCCAGCAGTCCGGACCCCGACTCTGGAAACACCATATATTTT	CASSPDPDSGNTIYF
TRBD2	TRBV7-6	TRBJ2-3	NA	TGTGCCAGCAGCTCGGGACTAGCGGGACTCACAGATACGCAGTATTTT	CASSSGLAGLTDTQYF
TRBD2	TRBV19	TRBJ2-5	NA	TGTGCCAGTAGTATGTCGAGCGGACTAGCGGGGGTGCAAGAGACCCAGTACTTC	CASSMSSGLAGVQETQYF
NA	TRBV6-1	TRBJ1-1	few	TGTGCCACCGGACCGAACACTGAAGCTTTCTTT	CATGPNTEAFF
NA	TRBV30	TRBJ1-4	NA	TGTGCCTGGAGTGTACGTGGGGGAGGGAAACTGTTTTTT	CAWSVRGGGKLFF
NA	TRBV5-1	TRBJ2-3	once	TGCGCCAGCAGCTTGGATTCAGGGACTCCTACGCAGTATTTT	CASSLDSGTPTQYF
TRBD2	TRBV5-8	TRBJ2-3	NA	TGTGCCAGCAGCTTGGTGGGACTAGCGGGGGGCCTCGCAGATACGCAGTATTTT	CASSLVGLAGGLADTQYF
TRBD1	TRBV5-6	TRBJ1-3	NA	TGTGCCAGCAGCTATCCAGGGGGCTCTGGAAACACCATATATTTT	CASSYPGGSGNTIYF
NA	TRBV7-6	TRBJ2-3	NA	TGTGCCAGCAGCCCGGGGACTCCCGATACGCAGTATTTT	CASSPGTPDTQYF
NA	TRBV12-1	TRBJ2-4	NA	TGTGCCAGCAGCTTTGGGGGACAGGGTACCAAAAACATTCAGTACTTC	CASSFGGQGTKNIQYF
NA	TRBV30	TRBJ1-5	NA	TGTGCCTGGAGTTCGACTCAAGTTGATCAGCCCCAGCATTTT	CAWSSTQVDQPQHF
NA	TRBV5-5	TRBJ2-5	once	TGTGCCAGCAGCTTGCGGGTTGGGGAGACCCAGTACTTC	CASSLRVGETQYF
TRBD2	TRBV10-3	TRBJ2-7	NA	TGTGCCATCAGTGGAACCGGGACTAGCGGGGACGAGCAGTACTTC	CAISGTGTSGDEQYF
TRBD1	TRBV9	TRBJ1-6	NA	TGTGCCAGCAGCGGAGGACAGGTGTATAATTCACCCCTCCACTTT	CASSGGQVYNSPLHF
NA	TRBV7-9	TRBJ1-1	NA	TGTGCCAGCAGCTTAGGCATCAGGGCCACTGAAGCTTTCTTT	CASSLGIRATEAFF
NA	TRBV7-2	TRBJ1-5	NA	TGTGCCAGCAGCCCCGACGGAATCAATCAGCCCCAGCATTTT	CASSPDGINQPQHF
NA	TRBV25-1	TRBJ2-5	NA	TGTGCCAGCCGGGAAGGCGGCTCCGGTGAGACCCAGTACTTC	CASREGGSGETQYF
NA	TRBV19	TRBJ2-7	NA	TGTGCCAGTAGTATAAGGGACACCTCCTACGAGCAGTACTTC	CASSIRDTSYEQYF
NA	TRBV2	TRBJ2-7	NA	TGTGCCAGCTCCCGGGGCCACAGCTCCTACGAGCAGTACTTC	CASSRGHSSYEQYF